This section outlines one T cell receptor beta chain sequence together with its context. This CDR3 has 15 residues. Germline loops: CDR1 SGHNT, CDR2 YYREEE (reference sequence). The V gene end was trimmed by 1 base and the J gene end by 7 bases; junction bases not matched to a gene: 8. The table came from immunoSEQ multiplex PCR; TCRdb's copy has only in-frame clones and leaves some out. The sample consists of approximately 620,000 clones, about 97% of them appearing once. These data belong to a study of shared clonotypes between healthy human individuals. Sequencing was performed on naive CD4+ T cells sorted from blood. The subset was: CD45RA+ positively selected. This receptor was taken from a woman in her thirties in good health. The chain recombines TRBV5-4 with TRBJ2-1, with 7 bases lining up with TRBD2. The CDR3 region is CASSLYRGSWNEQFF. As DNA, the CDR3 is TGTGCCAGCAGCTTGTACCGCGGGAGCTGGAATGAGCAGTTCTTC.